This passage covers 27 T cell receptor beta chains from one sample sequenced in a study of identifying expanded T cells in peripheral blood. TCRdb's copy holds only in-frame clones and misses some; the assay was immunoSEQ multiplex PCR. This table holds about 100,000 clones, 87% found once. Sample: blood. Source of these receptors: a person aged 18-70 years in good health.

This clone was seen more than once but under ten times. The V and J genes are TRBV13 and TRBJ1-2, with TRBD1 as a possible D gene (5 bases). V was cut by 4 bases and J by 6 bases, with 15 bases left in between. CDR3 length equals 14 residues. Germline V gene sequence: CDR1 PRHDT, CDR2 FYEKMQ (reference sequence). The CDR3 reads CASSYGTGRDGYTF. CDR3 DNA: TGTGCCAGCAGCTATGGGACGGGAAGGGATGGCTACACCTTC.

This chain connects TRBV28 to TRBJ2-7; the match to TRBD2 covers 7 bases. CDR3 length equals 15 residues. Germline CDR1 MDHEN, CDR2 SYDVKM. Trimming removed 8 bases from V and 6 bases from J; junction bases left unmatched: 16. CDR3 residues: CASLPGGVGNGEQYF. The CDR3 nucleotides read TGTGCCAGCTTGCCTGGGGGGGTCGGAAACGGCGAGCAGTACTTC.

The rearrangement links TRBV5-4 to TRBJ1-1; D is ambiguous. V was shortened by 0 bases and J by 3 bases, with 3 bases between the two germline ends. Germline V gene data show CDR1 as SGHNT and CDR2 as YYREEE (reference sequence). The length of the CDR3 is 12 residues. The CDR3 here is CASSLGDTEAFF. The CDR3 DNA reads as TGTGCCAGCAGCTTGGGGGACACTGAAGCTTTCTTT.

V is TRBV4-1 and J is TRBJ1-4; TRBD1 might be the D (6 bases). Per the germline V gene, CDR1 is MGHRA and CDR2 is YSYEKL. This CDR3 is built from 15 residues. The V gene lost 0 bases and the J gene lost 11 bases, with 16 bases spanning the gap. The CDR3 nucleotides read TGCGCCAGCAGCCAAGAAGGCGGGGGGCAACGGAAACTGTTTTTT. This codes for CASSQEGGGQRKLFF.

The sample holds many counts of this clone. The CDR3 DNA is TGTGCCAGCAGCTTATCGGGGACAGACCTGAATGAGCAGTTCTTC. It codes for CASSLSGTDLNEQFF. The rearrangement joins TRBV7-2 to TRBJ2-1; 7 nucleotides line up with TRBD1. CDR1 is SGHTA and CDR2 is FQGNSA in the germline V gene. Losses at the gene ends were 2 bases for V and 7 bases for J; bases not matched to a gene: 8. The CDR3 runs 15 residues. The full variable domain, its missing parts supplied by reference TRBV7-2 and TRBJ2-1, is GAGVSQSPSNKVTEKGKDVELRCDPISGHTALYWYRQSLGQGLEFLIYFQGNSAPDKSGLPSDRFSAERTGGSVSTLTIQRTQQEDSAVYLCASSLSGTDLNEQFFGPGTRLTVL.

The chain links TRBV7-2 to TRBJ1-2; no reliable D call. Trimming stripped 5 bases from V and 7 bases from J, with 17 bases between. Per the germline V gene, CDR1 is SGHTA and CDR2 is FQGNSA. CDR3 size: 14 residues. CDR3 protein: CASSIFLRSSGYTF. CDR3 DNA: TGTGCCAGCAGCATCTTTCTGAGGTCGTCTGGCTACACCTTC.

The chain uses TRBV6-5 and TRBJ2-1; D is ambiguous. The CDR3 covers 12 residues. V shed 2 bases and J shed 10 bases, with 9 bases lying between them. CDR1 and CDR2 from the germline V gene are MNHEY and SVGAGI. The CDR3 DNA sequence: TGTGCCAGCAGTTACCCGACTGGAGAGCAGTTCTTC. Amino acid sequence: CASSYPTGEQFF.

Here the CDR3 reads CASSYSTVGRVYGYTF. Written as DNA, the CDR3 is TGTGCCAGCAGTTACTCGACGGTCGGCAGGGTCTATGGCTACACCTTC. The chain couples TRBV6-5 to TRBJ1-2; TRBD1 might be the D (5 bases). The CDR3 has 16 amino acids. V dropped 0 bases and J dropped 4 bases, with 15 bases sitting between them. The V gene's germline CDR1 is MNHEY and CDR2 SVGAGI.

CDR3 residues: CASSLVRGNEQFF. DNA of the CDR3: TGTGCCAGCAGCCTAGTAAGGGGAAATGAGCAGTTCTTC. The chain is built from TRBV11-2 and TRBJ2-1; perhaps TRBD1 as D (5 bases). CDR1 and CDR2 from the germline V gene are SGHAT and FQNNGV. Trimming shortened V by 5 bases and J by 7 bases, and 12 bases separated the two germline ends. The CDR3 length is 13 residues.

The V and J genes are TRBV15 and TRBJ1-5; D gene unclear. V shed 3 bases and J shed 3 bases, with 15 bases lying between them. This CDR3 spans 16 amino acids. Germline V gene lookup returns CDR1 LNHNV and CDR2 YYDKDF (reference sequence). CDR3 coding DNA: TGTGCCACCAGCAGCGGGAGCCCGATCCCCAATCAGCCCCAGCATTTT. It yields the protein CATSSGSPIPNQPQHF.

The chain couples TRBV19 to TRBJ2-7; 8 nucleotides line up with TRBD1. V dropped 3 bases and J dropped 6; count of bases not matched to a gene: 7. The CDR3 is 14 residues long. In germline, CDR1 is LNHDA, CDR2 SQIVND (reference sequence). The CDR3 loop is CASSIGQGSSEQYF. CDR3 nucleotides: TGTGCCAGTAGTATTGGACAGGGTTCGTCCGAGCAGTACTTC.

The V and J genes are TRBV9 and TRBJ1-6; D ambiguous. This CDR3 contains 18 residues. CDR1 and CDR2 (germline): SGDLS, YYNGEE. Trimming left V 8 bases short and J 0 bases short, with 21 bases between. In nucleotides, the CDR3 is TGTGCCAGGAGACCCCCAATCTCGATCTACTCCTATAATTCACCCCTCCACTTT. Its translation: CARRPPISIYSYNSPLHF.

V and J are TRBV12-5 and TRBJ2-5, with a tentative D call TRBD2 (6 bases). V was pared by 0 bases and J by 3 bases, with 23 bases between. The CDR3 has 19 residues. Germline assignment: CDR1 LGHNT and CDR2 FRNRAP. The CDR3 is CASGLVRDGEVSRKETQYF. CDR3 DNA sequence: TGTGCTAGTGGTTTGGTTCGGGACGGGGAGGTCTCTAGAAAAGAGACCCAGTACTTC.

The chain links TRBV15 to TRBJ1-1; D is possibly TRBD1 (6 bases). CDR1 and CDR2 from the germline V gene are LNHNV and YYDKDF (reference sequence). The V and J ends lost 0 bases and 9 bases respectively, with 14 bases between them. CDR3 length: 14 amino acids. CDR3 in amino acids: CATSRDQGWGKAFF. The CDR3 nucleotides read TGTGCCACCAGCAGAGATCAGGGGTGGGGAAAAGCTTTCTTT.

The chain couples TRBV5-6 to TRBJ2-2, with D perhaps assigned TRBD1 or TRBD2 (5 bases each). Germline CDR1 reads SGHDT; CDR2 reads YYEEEE. The length of the CDR3 is 14 residues. With 0 bases removed from V and 7 bases from J, the gap between germline ends came to 10 bases. The CDR3 DNA reads as TGTGCCAGCAGCTTGGGATGGGGGTTCGGGGAGCTGTTTTTT. This translates into CASSLGWGFGELFF.

The CDR3 is CASSPMGPINQPQHF. CDR3 nucleotide sequence: TGTGCCAGCAGCCCGATGGGACCGATCAATCAGCCCCAGCATTTT. The chain is built from TRBV7-2 and TRBJ1-5; possible D gene TRBD1, 5 bases. Germline V gives CDR1 SGHTA, CDR2 FQGNSA. Trimming stripped 5 bases from V and 3 bases from J, with 14 bases between. The CDR3 has 15 amino acids.

The chain combines TRBV4-2 with TRBJ1-1; the D is unclear. The CDR3 is made up of 16 amino acids. The V end lost 0 bases, the J end lost 1 base, and 12 bases lay between the germline ends. Germline CDR1 LGHNA, CDR2 YNFKEQ. The CDR3 region is CASSQELVGGNTEAFF. The CDR3, as DNA: TGTGCCAGCAGCCAAGAATTGGTCGGCGGGAACACTGAAGCTTTCTTT.

The CDR3 region has the DNA TGTGCCAGCAGCCATCCCGAGTGGAGGGAGCAGTTCTTC. Translating it yields CASSHPEWREQFF. The chain employs TRBV16 and TRBJ2-1, with a weak D call TRBD2 (5 bases). Germline V gene lookup returns CDR1 KGHSY and CDR2 FQNENV. The V end was cut by 3 bases, the J end by 10 bases, with 13 bases between. CDR3 length: 13 amino acids.

The genes are TRBV5-6 and TRBJ2-1; 13 bases map to TRBD2. The length of the CDR3 is 19 residues. The V gene's germline CDR1 is SGHDT and CDR2 YYEEEE. Trimming took 2 bases from V and 3 from J; bases not matched to a gene: 11. CDR3 in DNA: TGTGCCAGCAGCTTAGGGGTGACTAGCGGGGGGCCCCTCTACAATGAGCAGTTCTTC. This sequence encodes CASSLGVTSGGPLYNEQFF. The variable domain in full, with the rest retrieved from reference TRBV5-6 and TRBJ2-1, is DAGVTQSPTHLIKTRGQQVTLRCSPKSGHDTVSWYQQALGQGPQFIFQYYEEEERQRGNFPDRFSGHQFPNYSSELNVNALLLGDSALYLCASSLGVTSGGPLYNEQFFGPGTRLTVL.

There are a few counts of this clone. This chain uses TRBV20-1 with TRBJ2-5; a weak D match, TRBD2 (6 bases). V was clipped by 6 bases and J by 2 bases, with 7 bases between them. CDR1 DFQATT and CDR2 SNEGSKA come from the germline V gene (reference sequence). The CDR3 contains 11 residues. CDR3: CSAGGQETQYF. The CDR3 DNA reads as TGCAGTGCGGGGGGACAAGAGACCCAGTACTTC.

This clone was counted a single time. The chain links TRBV28 to TRBJ1-1, with D perhaps matching TRBD1 (5 bases). The CDR3 runs to 14 residues. V lost 7 bases to trimming and J lost 7 bases, with 19 bases between them. CDR1 MDHEN and CDR2 SYDVKM come from the germline V gene. CDR3 bases: TGTGCCAGCACCCCGACAGCCCACGGGGTTGAAGCTTTCTTT. This gives the protein CASTPTAHGVEAFF.

The CDR3 DNA sequence: TGCGCCAGCAGCTTGGGCTACGGGACAGATACCACAGATACGCAGTATTTT. Its protein product is CASSLGYGTDTTDTQYF. The chain links TRBV5-1 to TRBJ2-3; 7 nucleotides line up with TRBD1. The CDR3 is 17 residues long. The V segment lost 0 bases and the J segment 2 bases; nucleotides outside the gene matches: 9. Germline V lookup: CDR1 SGHRS, CDR2 YFSETQ.

Only a few counts were recorded for this clone. The chain joins TRBV5-1 to TRBJ1-1, with D possibly matching TRBD1 (5 bases). CDR1 is SGHRS, CDR2 YFSETQ, per germline. CDR3 size: 14 residues. V was clipped by 3 bases and J by 6 bases, with 15 bases between them. The CDR3 loop reads CASSSGTGVAEAFF. Written as DNA, the CDR3 is TGCGCCAGCAGCTCCGGGACCGGGGTCGCTGAAGCTTTCTTT.

The chain joins TRBV5-6 to TRBJ2-6, with D perhaps TRBD1 or TRBD2 (5 bases each). Trimming left V 5 bases short and J 1 base short, with 7 bases between. Germline-derived CDR1 and CDR2 are SGHDT and YYEEEE. The CDR3 has 14 residues. The CDR3 reads CASSWGSGANVLTF. DNA for the CDR3: TGTGCCAGCAGTTGGGGGTCTGGGGCCAACGTCCTGACTTTC.

V and J are TRBV10-2 and TRBJ2-2, with 10 bases aligning to TRBD1. The V segment lost 6 bases and the J segment 4 bases; nucleotides outside the gene matches: 17. Germline V gene sequence: CDR1 WSHSY, CDR2 SAAADI. There are 19 residues in the CDR3. In nucleotides, the CDR3 is TGCGCCAGCAGCCTTTTCGCGGGACAGGGGTTTGTATTCACCGGGGAGCTGTTTTTT. Protein sequence: CASSLFAGQGFVFTGELFF.

CDR3 sequence: CASTTSGGTYEQYF. CDR3 in DNA: TGTGCCAGCACTACTAGCGGGGGGACCTACGAGCAGTACTTC. This chain links TRBV28 with TRBJ2-7; 12 bases are a match to TRBD2. Per the germline V gene, CDR1 is MDHEN and CDR2 is SYDVKM. Trimming at V came to 7 bases and at J to 2 bases, leaving 3 bases not matched to a gene. The CDR3 totals 14 residues. Combining the CDR3 with reference TRBV28 and TRBJ2-7 gives the whole variable domain DVKVTQSSRYLVKRTGEKVFLECVQDMDHENMFWYRQDPGLGLRLIYFSYDVKMKEKGDIPEGYSVSREKKERFSLILESASTNQTSMYLCASTTSGGTYEQYFGPGTRLTVT.

The CDR3 region is CATSRGERANEKLFF. CDR3 coding DNA: TGTGCCACCAGCAGGGGCGAAAGGGCGAATGAAAAACTGTTTTTT. This chain uses TRBV15 with TRBJ1-4; D is uncertain. CDR1 and CDR2 (germline): LNHNV, YYDKDF (reference sequence). V shed 3 bases and J shed 5 bases, with 13 bases lying between them. The CDR3 contains 15 residues.